This T cell receptor beta chain was recovered during a study of T-cell memory formation after mild COVID-19 (dated by TCRdb to the early 2020s). Some background on the complete study: Most TCR sequence clusters were specific to one of the two donors. In a couple of donors, T-cell clones that expanded and contracted after mild COVID-19 were tracked by sequencing TCRalpha and TCRbeta repertoires over time. Two young, previously healthy adult volunteers made up the cohort, one male and one female.

Findings and caveats that apply to the study as a whole: SARS-CoV-2 specificity of the second-wave clones peaking on day 37 was not confirmed. Only two mild cases were covered by the study, and larger cohorts that include severe cases with pre-infection samples were considered necessary. The detection of some responding clones in pre-infection memory suggests that pre-existing cross-reactive memory T cells joined the SARS-CoV-2 response. Contracting CD4+ clones were located mainly in the CM and EM memory subsets, whereas CD8+ clones were found to be enriched in EMRA. Balanced CD4/CD8 phenotypes were observed for clones contracting from day 15 to 85, whereas a bias towards CD4+ was observed for a second wave of clones expanding from day 15 to 37.

Ficoll-Paque density gradient centrifugation was the method used to isolate PBMCs. About this clonotype: This receptor's antigen is unknown. Per-base quality was not reported, and no clone a single base away is much larger than it.

The sequencer listed for this sample is Illumina NovaSeq 6000. TCRalpha and TCRbeta cDNA libraries were built by 5'RACE with constant-segment primers, adding sample barcodes and unique molecular identifiers. RNA was extracted from every sample with Trizol reagent. Library amplification was performed in two PCR steps, and a second sample barcode and Illumina TruSeq adapters were introduced in the second step. Libraries were sequenced on an Illumina NovaSeq with 2 x 150 bp paired-end reads. As for the authors' bioinformatics: With migec v1.2.7, reads were demultiplexed and then collapsed into UMI-guided consensus sequences. Using mixcr v2.1.11, UMI consensuses were aligned to TRA and TRB V and J templates and then assembled into clonotypes. A clonotype was counted as expanded or contracted only when both edgeR and NoisET called the clonotype significant, with the noise models trained on biological replicates. For edgeR calls, a false discovery rate-adjusted p below 0.01 and a log2 fold-change threshold of 1 were applied. As an exploratory analysis of dynamics, max-normalized trajectories of the 1000 most abundant clonotypes were examined by PCA with hierarchical clustering. Separately sequenced CD4+ and CD8+ repertoires were used to assign a CD4 or CD8 phenotype to each responding clone. The public reads were quality trimmed at Q25 with fastp and then assembled into clones with MiXCR by TCRdb, keeping productive beta chains. Rows with one shared CDR3 protein collapse into an entry with the most common genes and DNA. TCRdb's processing, not the authors' own work, is the source of the V and J calls. The sample table contains approximately 250,000 distinct CDR3 sequences; only one count was recorded for 16% of them. The ten largest clones represent around 23% of the sample.

This TCR derives from a man aged 18 to 35 who had mild COVID-19 (a few samples of this study predate the infection). The sample titles of this study are shuffled in the database, so cell type and time point are left out; the donor was told from shared clones. The specimen sequenced was PBMCs or a T cell subset sorted from them (not recorded which).

The CDR3 reads as follows: CASTLRGGQETQYF. The base sequence is TGTGCCAGCACCCTCCGAGGGGGCCAAGAGACCCAGTACTTC. The sequence joins TRBV6-2 or TRBV6-3 to TRBJ2-5; 6 matching bases give a weak D call of TRBD1. The germline V gene specifies MNHEY as CDR1 and SVGEGT as CDR2. The CDR3 contains 14 residues, cysteine and phenylalanine counted. Kept here is only the CDR3 DNA, which spans 42 bases and is read in frame from base 1. V is pared back by 7 bases and J by 1 base, with 13 bases lying between the germline termini.